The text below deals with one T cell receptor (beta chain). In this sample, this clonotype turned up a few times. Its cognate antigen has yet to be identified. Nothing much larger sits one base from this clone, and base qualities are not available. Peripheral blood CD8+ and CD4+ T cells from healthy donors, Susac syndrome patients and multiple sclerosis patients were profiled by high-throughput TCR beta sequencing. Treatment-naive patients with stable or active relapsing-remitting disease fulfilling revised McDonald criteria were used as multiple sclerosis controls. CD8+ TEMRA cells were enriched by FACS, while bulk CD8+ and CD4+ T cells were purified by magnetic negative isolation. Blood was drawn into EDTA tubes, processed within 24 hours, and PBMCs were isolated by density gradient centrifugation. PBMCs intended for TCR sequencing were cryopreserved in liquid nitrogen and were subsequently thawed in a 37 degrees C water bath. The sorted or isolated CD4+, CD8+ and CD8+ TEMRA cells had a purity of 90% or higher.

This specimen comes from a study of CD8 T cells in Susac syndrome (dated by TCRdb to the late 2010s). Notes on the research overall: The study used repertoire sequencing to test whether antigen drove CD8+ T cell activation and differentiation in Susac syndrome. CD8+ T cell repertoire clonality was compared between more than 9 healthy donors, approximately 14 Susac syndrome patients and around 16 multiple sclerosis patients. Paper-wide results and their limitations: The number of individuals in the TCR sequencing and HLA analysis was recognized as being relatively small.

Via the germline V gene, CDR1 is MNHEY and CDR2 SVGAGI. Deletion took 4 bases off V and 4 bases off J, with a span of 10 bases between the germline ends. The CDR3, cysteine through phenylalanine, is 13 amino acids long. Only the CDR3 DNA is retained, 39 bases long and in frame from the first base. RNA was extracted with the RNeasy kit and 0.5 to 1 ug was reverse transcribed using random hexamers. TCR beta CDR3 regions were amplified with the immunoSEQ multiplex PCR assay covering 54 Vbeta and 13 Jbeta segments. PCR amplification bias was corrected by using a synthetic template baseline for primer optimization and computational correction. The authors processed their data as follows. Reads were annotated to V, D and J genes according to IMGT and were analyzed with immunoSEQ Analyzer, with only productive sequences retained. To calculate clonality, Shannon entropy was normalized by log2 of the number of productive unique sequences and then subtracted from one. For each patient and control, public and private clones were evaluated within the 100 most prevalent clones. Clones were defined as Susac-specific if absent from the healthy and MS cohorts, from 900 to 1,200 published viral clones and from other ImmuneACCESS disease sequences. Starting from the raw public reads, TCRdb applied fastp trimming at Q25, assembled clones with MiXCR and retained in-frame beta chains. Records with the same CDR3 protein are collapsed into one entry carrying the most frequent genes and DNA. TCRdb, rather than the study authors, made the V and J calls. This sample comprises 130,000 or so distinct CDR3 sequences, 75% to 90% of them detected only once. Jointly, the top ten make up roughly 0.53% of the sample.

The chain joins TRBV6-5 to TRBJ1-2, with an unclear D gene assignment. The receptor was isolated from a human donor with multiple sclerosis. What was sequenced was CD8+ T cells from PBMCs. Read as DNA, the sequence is TGTGCCAGCAGTTCGGACCGTCGCTATGGCTACACCTTC. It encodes CASSSDRRYGYTF.